Each of the 30 T cell receptor beta chains below was sequenced from the same sample in a study of blood T cell repertoires in COVID-19. The assay was immunoSEQ multiplex PCR, and TCRdb's table has in-frame clones only and misses some. The sample contains approximately 250,000 clones, 70% to 85% of which appear only once. The sample comprised peripheral blood. The receptors derive from a man aged 35-49 years who had recovered from COVID-19.

The chain has TRBV2 and TRBJ2-3; a possible D gene is TRBD2 (5 bases). Trimming removed 7 bases from V and 2 bases from J, with 16 bases in between. Germline V CDR1 and CDR2: SNHLY, FYNNEI. This CDR3 is built from 15 residues. CDR3 DNA: TGTGCCAGCACACCAGCCCGGGGTATCACAGATACGCAGTATTTT. Its translation is CASTPARGITDTQYF.

The rearrangement uses TRBV6-1 and TRBJ1-4; TRBD1 aligns across 7 bases. Germline V gene lookup returns CDR1 MNHNS and CDR2 SASEGT. The CDR3 sequence is 15 residues long. With 2 bases clipped from V and 7 bases from J, the junction kept 7 bases outside the gene matches. The CDR3 sequence: CASSEIWGQTEKLFF. CDR3 sequence (DNA): TGTGCCAGCAGTGAAATTTGGGGACAGACTGAAAAACTGTTTTTT.

The chain combines TRBV5-4 with TRBJ2-6, with TRBD1 matching over 8 bases. Per the germline V gene, CDR1 is SGHNT and CDR2 is YYREEE (reference sequence). The CDR3 is 17 amino acids. Trimming took 4 bases from V and 1 from J; bases not matched to a gene: 7. The CDR3 DNA reads as TGTGCCAGCAGCCGGCCAGGGGGCGCTTCTGGGGCCAACGTCCTGACTTTC. This codes for CASSRPGGASGANVLTF.

Only one count was recorded for this clone. The rearrangement joins TRBV6-2 or TRBV6-3 to TRBJ2-7; TRBD1 matches at 10 bases. J gave up 2 bases and V 4 bases, and 5 bases lay outside the gene matches. Germline assignment: CDR1 MNHEY and CDR2 SVGEGT. The CDR3 spans 15 residues. As DNA, the CDR3 is TGTGCCAGCAGTTTAACCGGGACAGGGGCCTACGAGCAGTACTTC. Translating it yields CASSLTGTGAYEQYF.

This rearrangement joins TRBV4-3 to TRBJ2-4; 15 bases fit TRBD2. The CDR3 consists of 17 residues. From germline, CDR1 is LGHNA and CDR2 YSLEER. After removal of 4 bases from V and 7 bases from J, the junction contained 8 bases not matched to a gene. CDR3 DNA sequence: TGCGCCAGCAGCCCCGGGACTAGCGGGAGGAGGGGGAACATTCAGTACTTC. Amino acid sequence: CASSPGTSGRRGNIQYF.

The V call is TRBV12-5, the J call TRBJ2-5; TRBD2 aligns across 12 bases. The CDR3 runs 17 residues. The trim removed 2 bases at V and 1 base at J, leaving 5 bases unmatched. CDR1 and CDR2 from the germline V gene are LGHNT and FRNRAP. This chain's CDR3 is CASGLFRTSGAQETQYF. The CDR3 coding sequence is TGTGCTAGTGGTTTGTTCCGGACTAGCGGGGCCCAAGAGACCCAGTACTTC.

The chain couples TRBV19 to TRBJ1-6; 12 nucleotides agree with TRBD1. J gave up 1 base and V 3 bases, and 13 bases lay outside the gene matches. CDR3 length equals 21 residues. Germline CDR1 is LNHDA and CDR2 is SQIVND (reference sequence). CDR3 region: CASSIRRPGQGALSYNSPLHF. For the CDR3, the DNA is TGTGCCAGTAGTATTCGGCGGCCGGGACAGGGGGCCCTATCCTATAATTCACCCCTCCACTTT.

This sequence joins TRBV20-1 and TRBJ1-2, with a tentative D call TRBD1 (5 bases). This CDR3 has 11 residues. The V end was cut by 7 bases, the J end by 5 bases, with 11 bases between. Germline V gene lookup returns CDR1 DFQATT and CDR2 SNEGSKA (reference sequence). In nucleotides, the CDR3 is TGCAGTGGGGGTCGGGGGTATGGCTACACCTTC. This gives the protein CSGGRGYGYTF.

Here the CDR3 DNA reads TGTGCCAGCAGTGATAGCCTAGCGGAAGAGACCCAGTACTTC. This encodes CASSDSLAEETQYF. The genes are TRBV25-1 and TRBJ2-5; TRBD2 matches 7 bases. In germline, CDR1 is MGHDK, CDR2 SYGVNS. The CDR3 covers 14 residues. The V and J ends lost 3 bases and 3 bases, in that order; junction bases with no gene match: 4.

J is TRBJ2-3 and V is TRBV29-1; 7 bases are shared with TRBD2. The CDR3 consists of 14 residues. J lost 2 bases, V lost 7 bases, and 9 bases had no gene match. Per the germline V gene, CDR1 is SQVTM and CDR2 is ANQGSEA. CDR3 DNA: TGCAGCGGTTTTCCTAGCGGTCTCACAGATACGCAGTATTTT. Translated, it gives CSGFPSGLTDTQYF.

The CDR3 coding sequence is TGTGCCAGCAGCTTAGGGCCGCCCGGTTGGGGGCGTGAGCAGTTCTTC. Translated, it gives CASSLGPPGWGREQFF. V usage is TRBV7-2 and J usage is TRBJ2-1; D may be TRBD1 (6 bases). The germline V gene has CDR1 SGHTA and CDR2 FQGNSA. The CDR3 contains 16 residues. Trimming removed 1 base at V and 9 bases at J, with 19 bases between.

This chain uses TRBV2 with TRBJ2-7, with TRBD1 as a possible D gene (5 bases). The CDR3 totals 14 residues. Germline V gene lookup returns CDR1 SNHLY and CDR2 FYNNEI. Between the trimmed V and J ends, which lost 6 bases and 3 bases, there was a span of 15 bases. In DNA form, the CDR3 reads TGTGCCAGCAGGACAGTGACAGCCTACTACGAGCAGTACTTC. Its protein is CASRTVTAYYEQYF.

V gene TRBV11-3 combines with J gene TRBJ1-6; 7 bases map to TRBD1. CDR1 is SGHNT and CDR2 is YENEEA in the germline V gene. After removal of 5 bases from V and 8 bases from J, the junction contained 6 bases not matched to a gene. The CDR3 consists of 14 residues. DNA for the CDR3: TGTGCCAGCAGCCCGGGACAGCAACATTCACCCCTCCACTTT. Residues: CASSPGQQHSPLHF.

The chain employs TRBV2 and TRBJ1-6; D is possibly TRBD1 (5 bases). V lost 4 bases and J 9 bases, leaving 13 bases between the germline ends. The CDR3 sequence is 14 residues long. Germline V gene data show CDR1 as SNHLY and CDR2 as FYNNEI. Written as DNA, the CDR3 is TGTGCCAGCAGTGGGGCAGGGTGGGCTTCACCCCTCCACTTT. Translated, it gives CASSGAGWASPLHF. Filled out from reference TRBV2 and TRBJ1-6, the complete variable domain reads EPEVTQTPSHQVTQMGQEVILRCVPISNHLYFYWYRQILGQKVEFLVSFYNNEISEKSEIFDDQFSVERPDGSNFTLKIRSTKLEDSAMYFCASSGAGWASPLHFGNGTRLTVT.

The CDR3 DNA is TGTGCCAGCTCACCACCTAATAACAATGAGCAGTTCTTC. It specifies CASSPPNNNEQFF. The rearrangement joins TRBV18 to TRBJ2-1, with D unresolved. V lost 0 bases and J 5 bases, leaving 5 bases between the germline ends. This CDR3 region has 13 residues. Germline lookup yields CDR1 KGHSH and CDR2 LQKENI.

This clone showed up just once. J is TRBJ2-1 and V is TRBV5-5, with TRBD1 matching over 7 bases. The CDR3 length is 16 residues. V was pared by 2 bases and J by 4 bases, with 9 bases of the junction left unmatched. Per the germline V gene, CDR1 is SGHKS and CDR2 is YYEKEE (reference sequence). The CDR3 here is CASSFEEIQGYNEQFF. CDR3 coding DNA: TGTGCCAGCAGCTTTGAAGAGATACAGGGGTACAATGAGCAGTTCTTC.

The chain uses TRBV5-5 and TRBJ2-4; D may be TRBD1 (6 bases). This CDR3 is 14 amino acids long. Trimming took off 1 base at V and 6 bases at J, with 11 bases between the two ends. Germline CDR1 SGHKS, CDR2 YYEKEE (reference sequence). CDR3 sequence reads: CASSLYRDGNIQYF. The CDR3 bases are TGTGCCAGCAGCTTGTACAGGGACGGAAACATTCAGTACTTC.

Only one count was recorded for this clone. The J gene is TRBJ1-2, the V gene TRBV12-3 or TRBV12-4, with TRBD1 identical over 7 bases. V gave up 5 bases and J gave up 7 bases; unmatched junction bases: 7. The CDR3 has 13 residues. The CDR3 DNA is TGTGCCAGCAGTACCACACAGGGGACTGGCTACACCTTC. Translated: CASSTTQGTGYTF.

The chain employs TRBV7-6 and TRBJ2-2, with 9 positions matching TRBD2. V shed 6 bases, J shed 8 bases, and the junction held 13 bases outside the gene matches. The germline CDR1 and CDR2 sequences are SGHVS and FNYEAQ. The CDR3 consists of 16 residues. The CDR3 coding sequence is TGTGCCAGCAGTACCTTCGCGGGAGGGCCTACTGGGGAGCTGTTTTTT. It is translated as CASSTFAGGPTGELFF.

V is TRBV9 and J is TRBJ1-2, with D possibly TRBD1 on 5 matching bases. Trimming removed 1 base from V and 7 bases from J, with 11 bases in between. CDR3 size: 13 residues. Germline lookup yields CDR1 SGDLS and CDR2 YYNGEE. The chain's CDR3 is CASSVTSGGGYTF. The CDR3 DNA is TGTGCCAGCAGCGTAACTTCGGGGGGTGGCTACACCTTC.

The chain has TRBV3-1 (or the pseudogene TRBV3-2) and TRBJ2-2; 10 bases are a match to TRBD2. Per the germline V gene, CDR1 is LGHDT and CDR2 is YNNKEL (reference sequence). V shed 0 bases and J 7 bases; nucleotides not matched to a gene: 11. CDR3 length equals 18 residues. CDR3 amino acids: CASSQEVGPSGSNGELFF. In nucleotides, the CDR3 is TGTGCCAGCAGCCAAGAGGTTGGGCCTAGCGGGAGTAACGGGGAGCTGTTTTTT.

This clone was counted a few times. The genes are TRBV7-2 and TRBJ1-1; 8 positions match TRBD1. The ends lost 5 bases at V and 4 bases at J; junction bases unmatched: 6. This CDR3 region has 14 residues. The V gene's germline CDR1 is SGHTA and CDR2 FQGNSA. The CDR3 region is CASSARTGSTEAFF. The CDR3 region has the DNA TGTGCCAGCAGCGCCCGGACAGGGAGCACTGAAGCTTTCTTT.

The chain joins TRBV11-3 to TRBJ1-3, with no clear D. The CDR3 is 15 residues long. Trimming left V 1 base short and J 0 bases short, with 7 bases between. Germline V gene lookup returns CDR1 SGHNT and CDR2 YENEEA. The CDR3: CASSLGPLSGNTIYF. CDR3 DNA sequence: TGTGCCAGCAGCTTAGGCCCACTCTCTGGAAACACCATATATTTT.

The chain combines TRBV5-5 with TRBJ1-1; D call uncertain. Germline CDR1 SGHKS, CDR2 YYEKEE (reference sequence). This CDR3 comprises 14 residues. V shed 0 bases and J shed 5 bases, with 11 bases lying between them. Here the CDR3 DNA reads TGTGCCAGCAGCTTGGCAGGCAGCAAGACTGAAGCTTTCTTT. It codes for CASSLAGSKTEAFF.

V gene TRBV5-6 combines with J gene TRBJ1-4, with TRBD1 as a possible D gene (6 bases). CDR3 length: 17 residues. Germline values: CDR1 SGHDT, CDR2 YYEEEE. The germline V and J ends were trimmed by 2 bases and 0 bases, with 14 bases remaining between them. CDR3 sequence reads: CASSFHQGGATNEKLFF. The CDR3 DNA reads TGTGCCAGCAGCTTCCACCAAGGGGGGGCAACTAATGAAAAACTGTTTTTT.

The V call is TRBV21-1, the J call TRBJ2-3; TRBD2, the D gene given by the table, was not confirmed from the DNA. TRBV21-1 is shown as a pseudogene. There are 12 residues in the CDR3. CDR3 DNA sequence: TGTGCCAGCAGCAAATATTCCGATACGCAGTATTTT. As protein: CASSKYSDTQYF.

This chain links TRBV24-1 with TRBJ1-4; TRBD1 matches at 7 bases. Per germline, CDR1 KGHDR and CDR2 SFDVKD. V was clipped by 10 bases and J by 4 bases; unmatched bases: 14. This CDR3 region has 16 residues. CDR3 residues: CATNFSLGQLNEKLFF. The CDR3 bases are TGTGCCACGAACTTCTCGTTGGGACAGCTTAATGAAAAACTGTTTTTT.

Comments on this clone: Compared with germline, one end of the junction differs, possibly owing to a read error. This same CDR3 is encoded by further DNA sequences in the sample. The chain joins TRBV18 to TRBJ1-1, with unresolved D. The CDR3 is made up of 14 amino acids. CDR1 is KGHSH, CDR2 LQKENI, per germline. As DNA, the CDR3 is TGTGCCAGTTCACCCGGCTCGGGGAACACTGAAGCTTTCTTT. This sequence encodes CASSPGSGNTEAFF.

The genes are TRBV18 and TRBJ2-1; 8 bases are shared with TRBD2. The ends lost 0 bases at V and 6 bases at J; junction bases unmatched: 10. The V gene's germline CDR1 is KGHSH and CDR2 LQKENI. The CDR3 consists of 17 residues. In DNA, the CDR3 is TGTGCCAGCTCACCACCCGGACGGGGGGGGCCCCTCAATGAGCAGTTCTTC. This gives the protein CASSPPGRGGPLNEQFF.

This chain connects TRBV10-2 to TRBJ1-2, with 12 bases that match TRBD1. J gave up 8 bases and V 4 bases, and 5 bases lay outside the gene matches. Germline CDR1 is WSHSY and CDR2 is SAAADI. The CDR3 sequence is 14 residues long. The CDR3 here is CASSAGQGATGYTF. The CDR3 DNA follows: TGCGCCAGCAGTGCGGGACAGGGGGCGACCGGCTACACCTTC.